The source of this T cell receptor (beta chain) is a study of shared clonotypes between healthy human individuals. Per the study methods: ImmunoSEQ only sent back junction sequences with no quality scores, so filtering was done differently. Some clones are missing from TCRdb's copy, which holds only in-frame ones; the method was immunoSEQ multiplex PCR. Clone size and V and J calls were adopted from that table, with D and trimming inferred from the DNA. Here the sample spans millions of clones, approximately 92% being singletons. Remarks on this clone: Its target is not known.

The germline V gene has CDR1 MDHEN and CDR2 SYDVKM. This CDR3 region has 15 residues. The germline V and J ends were trimmed by 7 bases and 2 bases, with 17 bases remaining between them. Negatively enriched CD4+ T cells were divided by CD45RA into naive and memory. Study-level findings and limits: All-four-donor shared clonotypes had higher generation probabilities than non-shared clonotypes did.

The chain employs TRBV28 and TRBJ1-1, with TRBD1 as a possible D gene (5 bases). Sequencing input: naive CD4+ T cells sorted from blood. Subset here: CD45RA+ positively selected. This sequence was found in a man aged 18 to 30 in good health. The CDR3 bases are TGTGCCAGCACCTTAGAGGGACTCATTAACACTGAAGCTTTCTTT. Translated: CASTLEGLINTEAFF.